The entry below gives a single T cell receptor (beta chain) sequence along with its context. Its antigen is undetermined. Repertoires were generated with immunoSEQ multiplex PCR, while TCRdb's copy carries only in-frame clones and drops some. The repertoire has 2 million or so clones, roughly 94% of them found once; the top ten carry 0.1% to 0.15%. The data derive from a study of shared clonotypes between healthy human individuals. Regarding the study as a whole: For sorted subsets, rarefaction showed incomplete sequencing despite large depth. The study found about 5% of naive CD4 clonotypes shared across several donors.

In germline, CDR1 is SGHTA, CDR2 FQGNSA. The CDR3 runs to 16 residues. Trimming took 4 bases from V and 2 from J; bases not matched to a gene: 8. Sample: naive CD4+ T cells sorted from blood. Subset indicated: CD45RA+ positively selected. The sequence came from a man in his late teens or twenties in good health. This chain uses TRBV7-2 with TRBJ2-5; 9 nucleotides line up with TRBD1. The CDR3 DNA sequence: TGTGCCAGCAGCTCGGGACAGGGTCTCTCACAAGAGACCCAGTACTTC. Protein sequence: CASSSGQGLSQETQYF.